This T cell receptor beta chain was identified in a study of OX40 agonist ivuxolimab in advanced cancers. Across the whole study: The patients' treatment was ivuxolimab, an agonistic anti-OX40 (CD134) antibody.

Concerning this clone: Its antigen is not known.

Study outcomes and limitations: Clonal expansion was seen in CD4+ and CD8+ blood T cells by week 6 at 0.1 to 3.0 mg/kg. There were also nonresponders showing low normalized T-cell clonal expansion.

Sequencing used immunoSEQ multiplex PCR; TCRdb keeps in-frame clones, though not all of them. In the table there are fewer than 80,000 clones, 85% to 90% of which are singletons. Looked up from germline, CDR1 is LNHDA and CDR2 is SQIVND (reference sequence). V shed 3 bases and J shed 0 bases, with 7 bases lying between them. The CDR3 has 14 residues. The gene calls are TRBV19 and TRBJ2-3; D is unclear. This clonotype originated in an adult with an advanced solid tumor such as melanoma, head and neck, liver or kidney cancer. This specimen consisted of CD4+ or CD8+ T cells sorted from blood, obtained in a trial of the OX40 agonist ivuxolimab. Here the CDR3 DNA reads TGTGCCAGTAGTATGTGGCAAAGCACAGATACGCAGTATTTT. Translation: CASSMWQSTDTQYF. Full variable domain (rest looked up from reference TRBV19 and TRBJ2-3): DGGITQSPKYLFRKEGQNVTLSCEQNLNHDAMYWYRQDPGQGLRLIYYSQIVNDFQKGDIAEGYSVSREKKESFPLTVTSAQKNPTAFYLCASSMWQSTDTQYFGPGTRLTVL.